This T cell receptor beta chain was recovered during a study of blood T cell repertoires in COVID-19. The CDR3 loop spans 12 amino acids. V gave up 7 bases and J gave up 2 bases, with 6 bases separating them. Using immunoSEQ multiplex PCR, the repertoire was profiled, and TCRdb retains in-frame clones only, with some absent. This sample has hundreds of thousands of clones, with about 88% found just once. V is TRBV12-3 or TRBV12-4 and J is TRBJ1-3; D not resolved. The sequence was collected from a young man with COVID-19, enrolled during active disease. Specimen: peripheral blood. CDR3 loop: CASTGPGNTIYF. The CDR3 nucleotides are TGTGCCAGCACAGGTCCTGGAAACACCATATATTTT.